The 3 T cell receptor beta chains presented below share a single source sample, sequenced in a study of a mutant IDH1 vaccine in newly diagnosed glioma (dated by TCRdb to the early 2020s). This specimen's time point label, interpreted: week 23, last vaccination. Each vaccine dose, consisting of 300 ug of a 20-mer mutant IDH1 peptide in Montanide, was administered subcutaneously with topical imiquimod. No antigens are known for them. Library preparation employed the immunoSEQ multiplex PCR assay. This is the immuneACCESS table as TCRdb keeps it, with only in-frame sequences that have V and J called. A part of the clones is gone; compared with another copy, unresolved V genes explain less than half, and the rest is unexplained. Here the sample has 50,000 to 70,000 clones; 84% occur a single time. Of the sample, about an eighth falls within the top ten clones. This specimen was PBMCs, taken from a glioma patient whose treatment included an IDH1 peptide vaccine. These receptors all stem from a man between 18 and 35 years old with glioma.

The chain links TRBV6-5 to TRBJ1-2, with a tentative D call TRBD1 (5 bases). Trimming cost V 6 bases and J 8 bases, with 10 bases left between them. The CDR3 spans 11 residues. Germline V gene lookup returns CDR1 MNHEY and CDR2 SVGAGI. The CDR3 protein is CASRDTEGYTF. The CDR3 coding sequence is TGTGCCAGCAGGGACACGGAAGGCTACACCTTC.

The V call is TRBV11-3, the J call TRBJ1-1; possibly TRBD1 for D (5 bases). In germline, CDR1 is SGHNT, CDR2 YENEEA. The V end was cut by 5 bases, the J end by 6 bases, with 13 bases between. The CDR3 loop spans 13 amino acids. This CDR3 is CASSPGTQAEAFF. The CDR3 DNA sequence: TGTGCCAGCAGCCCCGGGACTCAGGCTGAAGCTTTCTTT.

V and J are TRBV9 and TRBJ1-1; 10 bases align to TRBD1. The germline V gene encodes CDR1 SGDLS and CDR2 YYNGEE. With 4 bases clipped from V and 0 bases from J, the junction kept 12 bases outside the gene matches. There are 18 residues in the CDR3. CDR3 protein: CASSPNRDRGYMNTEAFF. Written as DNA, the CDR3 is TGTGCCAGCAGCCCAAACCGGGACAGGGGCTACATGAACACTGAAGCTTTCTTT.